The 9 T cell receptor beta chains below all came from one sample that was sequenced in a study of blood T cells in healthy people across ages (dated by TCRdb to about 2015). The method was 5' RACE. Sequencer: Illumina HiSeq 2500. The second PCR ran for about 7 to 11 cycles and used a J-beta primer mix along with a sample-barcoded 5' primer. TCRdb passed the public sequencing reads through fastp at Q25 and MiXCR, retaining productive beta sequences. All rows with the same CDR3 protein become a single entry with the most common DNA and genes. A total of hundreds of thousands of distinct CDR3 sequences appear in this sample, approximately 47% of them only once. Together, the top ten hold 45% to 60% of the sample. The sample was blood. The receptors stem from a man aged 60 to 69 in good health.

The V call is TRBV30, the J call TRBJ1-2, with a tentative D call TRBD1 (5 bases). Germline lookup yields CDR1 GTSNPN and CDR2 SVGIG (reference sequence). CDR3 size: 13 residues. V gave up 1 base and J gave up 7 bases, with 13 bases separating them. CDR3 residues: CAWSGPGRFGYTF. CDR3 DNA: TGTGCCTGGAGTGGACCGGGGCGGTTTGGCTACACCTTC. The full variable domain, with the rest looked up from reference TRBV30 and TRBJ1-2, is SQTIHQWPATLVQPVGSPLSLECTVEGTSNPNLYWYRQAAGRGLQLLFYSVGIGQISSEVPQNLSASRPQDRQFILSSKKLLLSDSGFYLCAWSGPGRFGYTFGSGTRLTVV.

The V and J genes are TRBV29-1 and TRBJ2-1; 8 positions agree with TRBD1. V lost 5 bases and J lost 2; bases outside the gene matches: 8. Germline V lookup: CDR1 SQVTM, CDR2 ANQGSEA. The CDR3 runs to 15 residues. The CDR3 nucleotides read TGCAGCGTTCCAGGAGACAGGGGCCCCTACAATGAGCAGTTCTTC. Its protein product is CSVPGDRGPYNEQFF.

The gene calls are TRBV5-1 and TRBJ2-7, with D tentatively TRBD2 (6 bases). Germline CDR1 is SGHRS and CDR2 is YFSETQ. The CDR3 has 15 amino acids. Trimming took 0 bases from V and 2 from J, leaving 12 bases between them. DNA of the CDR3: TGCGCCAGCAGCTTGGCCCCCGGGGAGGCCTACGAGCAGTACTTC. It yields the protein CASSLAPGEAYEQYF.

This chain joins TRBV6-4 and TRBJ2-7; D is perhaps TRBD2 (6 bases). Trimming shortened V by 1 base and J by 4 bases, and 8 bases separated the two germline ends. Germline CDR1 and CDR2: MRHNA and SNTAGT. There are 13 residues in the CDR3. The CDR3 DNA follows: TGTGCCAGCAGTGACTTCGCGGGGTACGAGCAGTACTTC. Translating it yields CASSDFAGYEQYF.

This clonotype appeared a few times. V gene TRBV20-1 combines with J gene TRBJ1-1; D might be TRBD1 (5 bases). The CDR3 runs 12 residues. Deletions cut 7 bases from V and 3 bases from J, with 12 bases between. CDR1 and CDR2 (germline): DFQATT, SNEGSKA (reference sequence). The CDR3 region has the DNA TGCAGTGGGTTGGGGGGAGACACTGAAGCTTTCTTT. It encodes CSGLGGDTEAFF.

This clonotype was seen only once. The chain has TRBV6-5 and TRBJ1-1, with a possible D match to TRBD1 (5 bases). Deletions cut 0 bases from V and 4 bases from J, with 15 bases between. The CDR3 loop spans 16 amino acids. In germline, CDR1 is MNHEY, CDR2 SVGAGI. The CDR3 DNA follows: TGTGCCAGCAGTTACTCTTGGGGCCTCCAGGGCACTGAAGCTTTCTTT. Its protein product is CASSYSWGLQGTEAFF.

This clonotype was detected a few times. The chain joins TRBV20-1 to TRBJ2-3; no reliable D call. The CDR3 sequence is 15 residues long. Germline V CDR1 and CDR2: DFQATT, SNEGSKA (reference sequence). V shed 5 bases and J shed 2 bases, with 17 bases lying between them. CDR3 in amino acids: CSAFPLTRPTDTQYF. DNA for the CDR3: TGCAGTGCTTTTCCCCTTACTCGCCCCACAGATACGCAGTATTTT.

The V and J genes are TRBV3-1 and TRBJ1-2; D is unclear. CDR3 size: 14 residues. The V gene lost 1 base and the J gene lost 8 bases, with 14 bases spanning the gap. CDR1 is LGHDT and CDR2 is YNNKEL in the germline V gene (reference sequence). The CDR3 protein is CASSQGSRAAGYTF. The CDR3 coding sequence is TGTGCCAGCAGCCAAGGGTCCCGTGCTGCCGGCTACACCTTC.

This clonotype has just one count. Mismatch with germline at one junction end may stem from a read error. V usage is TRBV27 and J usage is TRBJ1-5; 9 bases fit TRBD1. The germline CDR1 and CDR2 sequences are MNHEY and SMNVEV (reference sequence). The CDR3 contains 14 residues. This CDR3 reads CVSSKTGGTQPQHF. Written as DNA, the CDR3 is TGTGTCAGCAGTAAGACAGGGGGAACTCAGCCCCAGCATTTT.